The TCR beta chain described here comes from a study of neurological immune-mediated disorders. Regarding the study as a whole: TCR clonal expansion peaked in HTLV-1-associated myelopathy patients and was lowest in multiple sclerosis patients. The study found no CDR3 amino acid sequences shared by expanded clones across subjects, suggesting private repertoires in all groups.

The CDR3 numbers 23 amino acids, ends counted. In germline, CDR1 is SGHTA, CDR2 FQGNSA. In regard to this clonotype: Its antigen remains unknown. Because the CDR3's place on the DNA is in doubt, the DNA is left out and the CDR3 is given as listed by TCRdb.

The cDNA came from 5'RACE, which used 10-nucleotide random UMIs. MiXCR, run by TCRdb on the 5' RACE reads, gives a single entry per CDR3 protein. The table lists 20,000 or so distinct CDR3 sequences, 15% of them singletons. The V and J genes are TRBV7-2 and TRBJ1-5. The receptor was derived from a female donor with HTLV-1-associated myelopathy (HAM/TSP). The sample consisted of PBMCs. CDR3 residues: CASSFYICSARDPASDSNQPQHF.